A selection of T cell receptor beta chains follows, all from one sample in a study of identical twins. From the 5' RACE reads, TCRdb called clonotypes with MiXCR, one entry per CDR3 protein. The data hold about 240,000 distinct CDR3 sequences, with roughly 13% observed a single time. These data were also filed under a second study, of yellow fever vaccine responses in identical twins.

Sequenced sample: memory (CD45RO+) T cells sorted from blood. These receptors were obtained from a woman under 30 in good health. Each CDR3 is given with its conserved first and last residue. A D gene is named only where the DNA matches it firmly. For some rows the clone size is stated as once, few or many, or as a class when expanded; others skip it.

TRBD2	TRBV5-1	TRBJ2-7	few	TGCGCCAGCAGCCCGACGGGACTAGCGGGCTACGAGCAGTACTTC	CASSPTGLAGYEQYF
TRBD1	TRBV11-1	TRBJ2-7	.	TGTGCCAGCAGCCTGGGAGACAGGGGGATATACGAGCAGTACTTC	CASSLGDRGIYEQYF
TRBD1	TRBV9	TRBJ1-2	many	TGTGCCAGCAGCTTTCAGACAGGGGTAAACTATGGCTACACCTTC	CASSFQTGVNYGYTF
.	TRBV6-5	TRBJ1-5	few	TGTGCCAGCAGAGACGGCGATCAGCCCCAGCATTTT	CASRDGDQPQHF
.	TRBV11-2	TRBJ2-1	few	TGTGCCAGCAGCGAACGAGCCCGAACCTACTCCGTCCCCTACAATGAGCAGTTCTTC	CASSERARTYSVPYNEQFF
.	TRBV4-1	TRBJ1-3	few	TGCGCCAGCAGCCCAAAGGGAACGGGCTCTGGAAACACCATATATTTT	CASSPKGTGSGNTIYF
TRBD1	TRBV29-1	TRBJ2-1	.	TGCAGCGTTGAAAGGGACAGGCAGCGAACCGAGCAGTTCTTC	CSVERDRQRTEQFF
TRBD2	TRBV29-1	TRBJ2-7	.	TGCAGCGTTATTGCCCAGCGGGGATCCCTGGGCGAGCAGTACTTC	CSVIAQRGSLGEQYF
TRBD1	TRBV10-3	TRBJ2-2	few	TGTGCCATCAGTGAGGGGACAGGGGGAAGCACCGGGGAGCTGTTTTTT	CAISEGTGGSTGELFF
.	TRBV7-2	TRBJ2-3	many	TGTGCCAGCAGCCCCCGGGTCGGTTGGGCAGATACGCAGTATTTT	CASSPRVGWADTQYF
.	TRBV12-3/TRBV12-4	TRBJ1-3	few	TGTGCCACCAAAACAGGACCGGGAAACACCATATATTTT	CATKTGPGNTIYF
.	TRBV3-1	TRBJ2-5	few	TGTGCCAGCAGCCAAGGGCGTCAGGGGACCCAGTACTTC	CASSQGRQGTQYF
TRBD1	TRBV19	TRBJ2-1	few	TGTGCCAGTAGTGCCCCCGCGGGACAGGGAGGCAATGAGCAGTTCTTC	CASSAPAGQGGNEQFF
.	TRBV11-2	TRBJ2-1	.	TGTGCCAGCAGCTTAGGATTGGCGGGGCGGATGTATGAGCAGTTCTTC	CASSLGLAGRMYEQFF
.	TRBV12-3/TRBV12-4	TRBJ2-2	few	TGTGCCAGCATCCGGGGTGGGGCCGGGGAGCTGTTTTTT	CASIRGGAGELFF
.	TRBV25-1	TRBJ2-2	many	TGTGCCACCTTCGACGGGGGGCGAAACACCGGGGAGCTGTTTTTT	CATFDGGRNTGELFF
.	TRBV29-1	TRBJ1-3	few	TGCAGCGCCGCCCACGGGATCTCTGGAAACACCATATATTTT	CSAAHGISGNTIYF
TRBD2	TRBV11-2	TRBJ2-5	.	TGTGCCAGCAGCTCCCCCTCCACGCTGGGAGCGGGGGATCAAGAGACCCAGTACTTC	CASSSPSTLGAGDQETQYF
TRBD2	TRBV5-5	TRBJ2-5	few	TGTGCCAGCAGCGTAGGACTAGCGGGGGGCCCCAAGGGGGAGACCCAGTACTTC	CASSVGLAGGPKGETQYF
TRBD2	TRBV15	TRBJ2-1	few	TGTGCCACCAGCAGTGCCGGGGGACTAGGGGCCAATGAGCAGTTCTTC	CATSSAGGLGANEQFF
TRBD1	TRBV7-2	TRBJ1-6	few	TGTGCCAGCCGCATAGACAGGGCAGATAATTCACCCCTCCACTTT	CASRIDRADNSPLHF
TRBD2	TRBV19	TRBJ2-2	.	TGTGCCAGTAAGACTAGCGGGGGCACCGGGGAGCTGTTTTTT	CASKTSGGTGELFF
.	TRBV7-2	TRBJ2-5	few	TGTGCCAGCACCCGAGATAACCGCCAAGAGACCCAGTACTTC	CASTRDNRQETQYF
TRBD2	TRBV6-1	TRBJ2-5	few	TGTGCCAGCAGGGGACTAGCGGGTCAAGAGACCCAGTACTTC	CASRGLAGQETQYF
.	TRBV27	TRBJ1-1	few	TGTGCCAGCGGGGGGAGTGGGGAAGCTGAAGCTTTCTTT	CASGGSGEAEAFF
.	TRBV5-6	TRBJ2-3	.	TGTGCCAGCAGCGTGGGGACGGCATTCACAGATACGCAGTATTTT	CASSVGTAFTDTQYF
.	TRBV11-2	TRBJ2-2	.	TGTGCCAGCAGCTTAGGTCCTGGGCGGGGCTCAGGCACCGGGGAGCTGTTTTTT	CASSLGPGRGSGTGELFF
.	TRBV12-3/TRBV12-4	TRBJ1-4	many	TGTGCCAGCAGTCGGGCGAATGAAAAACTGTTTTTT	CASSRANEKLFF
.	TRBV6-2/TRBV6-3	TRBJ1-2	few	TGTGCCAGCAGTTACCTGTCAGGGATATTATCTGGCTACACCTTC	CASSYLSGILSGYTF
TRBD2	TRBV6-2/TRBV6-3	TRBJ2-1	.	TGTGCCAGCAGTTACCCTCGACAGAGGACTAGCGGGAGGACGGGGAATGAGCAGTTCTTC	CASSYPRQRTSGRTGNEQFF
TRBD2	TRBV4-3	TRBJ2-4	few	TGCGCCAGCAGCCAAGATTACCTAGCGGGAAACATTCAGTACTTC	CASSQDYLAGNIQYF
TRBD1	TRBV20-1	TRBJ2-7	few	TGCAGTGCTAGGGAAGGGACAGGAGCCTACGAGCAGTACTTC	CSAREGTGAYEQYF
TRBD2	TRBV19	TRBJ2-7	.	TGTGCCAGTAGCCACACGGGCTCGATTAGCGGGAGGTCCTACGAGCAGTACTTC	CASSHTGSISGRSYEQYF
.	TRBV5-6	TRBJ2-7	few	TGTGCCAGCAGACTTCCCAAGGGGCACGAGCAGTACTTC	CASRLPKGHEQYF
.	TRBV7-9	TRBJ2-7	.	TGTGCCAGCAGCTTAGGGACAGTCCCCTCCTACGAGCAGTACTTC	CASSLGTVPSYEQYF
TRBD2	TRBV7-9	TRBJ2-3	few	TGTGCCAGCAGCAAGACGGGACTAGCGGTAGGGACAGATACGCAGTATTTT	CASSKTGLAVGTDTQYF
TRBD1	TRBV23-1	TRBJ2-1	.	TGCGCCAGCAGTCAACCCCGGGACAGGGGATGCAATGAGCAGTTCTTC	CASSQPRDRGCNEQFF
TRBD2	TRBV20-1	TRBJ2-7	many	TGCAGTGCTAGTGTTGCGGGGGGGCATATTTCCTACGAGCAGTACTTC	CSASVAGGHISYEQYF
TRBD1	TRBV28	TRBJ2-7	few	TGTGCCAGCAGTTCCCCTGTGACAGGGGGCTACGAGCAGTACTTC	CASSSPVTGGYEQYF
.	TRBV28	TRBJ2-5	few	TGTGCCAGCAGTTTAAGTACACTTCGGCAAGAGACCCAGTACTTC	CASSLSTLRQETQYF
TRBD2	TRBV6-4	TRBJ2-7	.	TGTGCCAGCAGTGGGTGGACTAGCGGGAGTAGTGTGTCCTACGAGCAGTACTTC	CASSGWTSGSSVSYEQYF
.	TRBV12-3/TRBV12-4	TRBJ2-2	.	TGTGCCAGCAGTTTAGTCCGGGGAATCGACGCCGGGGAGCTGTTTTTT	CASSLVRGIDAGELFF
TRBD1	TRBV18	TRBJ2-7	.	TGTGCCAGCTCATGGACCTCGGGACAGGGAGTCGAGCAGTACTTC	CASSWTSGQGVEQYF
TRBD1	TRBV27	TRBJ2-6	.	TGTGCCAGCAGTTTAAGGGGACAGGGGGCGAGGGGGGCCAACGTCCTGACTTTC	CASSLRGQGARGANVLTF
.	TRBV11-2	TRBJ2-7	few	TGTGCCAGCAGCTTAAGGGGGTTATGGGGGGCGATTGAGCAGTACTTC	CASSLRGLWGAIEQYF
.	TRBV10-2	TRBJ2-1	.	TGCGCCAGCAGTGGGGTCTTCTCCTACAATGAGCAGTTCTTC	CASSGVFSYNEQFF
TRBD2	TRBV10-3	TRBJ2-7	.	TGTGCCACCGTTAGCGGGGTCAGCTCCTACGAGCAGTACTTC	CATVSGVSSYEQYF
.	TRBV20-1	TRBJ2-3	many	TGCAGTGTTTTTCTACAGGAGGAAGATACGCAGTATTTT	CSVFLQEEDTQYF
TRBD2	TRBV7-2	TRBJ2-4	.	TGTGCCAGCAGCCCTGTGGGGGGGGGCAAAAACATTCAGTACTTC	CASSPVGGGKNIQYF
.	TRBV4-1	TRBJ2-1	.	TGCGCCAGCAGCCAAGGACTAGAGGACAATGAGCAGTTCTTC	CASSQGLEDNEQFF
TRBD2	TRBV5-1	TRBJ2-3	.	TGCGCCAGCAGCTTGGGTACAGCGGGAGGCACAGATACGCAGTATTTT	CASSLGTAGGTDTQYF
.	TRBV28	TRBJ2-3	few	TGTGCCAGCAGATCTCCCGCGGGGGCCATCGCAGATACGCAGTATTTT	CASRSPAGAIADTQYF
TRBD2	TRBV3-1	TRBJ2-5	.	TGTGCCAGCAGCCCGGGATTACTAGCGGCTACCCAAGAGACCCAGTACTTC	CASSPGLLAATQETQYF
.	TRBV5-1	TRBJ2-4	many	TGCGCCAGCAGCTTGGGGCTCCGTGACAAAAACATTCAGTACTTC	CASSLGLRDKNIQYF